What follows are 17 T cell receptor beta chains derived from one specimen sequenced in a study of blood T cells in healthy people across ages. Together with a sample-barcoded 5' primer, a J-beta primer mix was included in a second PCR lasting about 6 to 11 cycles. Each CDR3 protein is one row after TCRdb ran MiXCR on the 5' RACE reads. The data hold about 1.5 million distinct CDR3 sequences, with approximately 42% observed a single time. Sequencing was done on a sample of blood. These receptors were taken from a woman aged 18-30 years in good health.

Worth noting for this clonotype: A much bigger clone sits one base away, suggesting this may be a read error. The gene calls are TRBV12-3 or TRBV12-4 and TRBJ2-1, with D perhaps TRBD1 or TRBD2 (5 bases each). The CDR3 consists of 12 residues. V lost 7 bases and J lost 5, with 9 bases in between. The CDR3 loop reads CASTVGDNEQFF. Written as DNA, the CDR3 is TGTGCCAGCACCGTGGGGGACAATGAGCAGTTCTTC.

The chain has TRBV5-1 and TRBJ1-3; 7 bases agree with TRBD1. Trimming removed 0 bases from V and 4 bases from J; junction bases left unmatched: 1. The CDR3 spans 14 residues. Germline V gene lookup returns CDR1 SGHRS and CDR2 YFSETQ. CDR3 nucleotide sequence: TGCGCCAGCAGCTTGGAGACAGGGGGAAACACCATATATTTT. Translated, it gives CASSLETGGNTIYF.

The chain recombines TRBV25-1 with TRBJ2-1; maybe TRBD2 (5 bases). This CDR3 contains 16 residues. Germline V gene sequence: CDR1 MGHDK, CDR2 SYGVNS. Trimming left V 5 bases short and J 1 base short, with 15 bases between. CDR3 sequence (DNA): TGTGCCAGCAGTATTTCTCGGGAAACTTCCTACAATGAGCAGTTCTTC. Its protein product is CASSISRETSYNEQFF.

In this sample, this clonotype turned up a few times. V is TRBV9 and J is TRBJ1-6; no reliable D call. Trimming left V 3 bases short and J 8 bases short, with 9 bases between. CDR1 is SGDLS and CDR2 is YYNGEE in the germline V gene. This CDR3 comprises 13 residues. Here the CDR3 reads CASSAHFDSPLHF. The DNA for the CDR3 is TGTGCCAGCAGCGCCCATTTTGATTCACCCCTCCACTTT.

Notes on this clonotype: The junction and the germline gene differ at one end; a read error may be behind it. The V call is TRBV4-3, the J call TRBJ2-5; D uncertain. This CDR3 comprises 15 residues. CDR1 and CDR2 (germline): LGHNA, YSLEER. CDR3 amino acids: CASSQDMQTQETQYF. Written as DNA, the CDR3 is TGCGCCAGCAGTCAAGACATGCAAACCCAAGAGACCCAGTACTTC.

A few counts support this clonotype. This sequence joins TRBV28 and TRBJ2-7; D not certain. From germline, CDR1 is MDHEN and CDR2 SYDVKM. The CDR3 has 14 residues. Trimming left V 1 base short and J 4 bases short, with 11 bases between. The CDR3 DNA follows: TGTGCCAGCAGTTTATTCTCCTCCTTTTACGAGCAGTACTTC. Translated, it gives CASSLFSSFYEQYF.

In this sample, this clonotype turned up a few times. The gene calls are TRBV6-5 and TRBJ1-1; TRBD1 agrees at 8 bases. V trimming: 6 bases; J trimming: 8 bases; junction bases outside the gene matches: 11. The CDR3 extends over 14 amino acids. Germline CDR1 and CDR2: MNHEY and SVGAGI. The CDR3 DNA follows: TGTGCCAGCAGGACTGACAGGGGAGGCTTGGAAGCTTTCTTT. Protein product: CASRTDRGGLEAFF.

This clonotype turned up a few times. This sequence joins TRBV5-5 and TRBJ2-3; 7 nucleotides agree with TRBD1. The germline V gene encodes CDR1 SGHKS and CDR2 YYEKEE (reference sequence). The CDR3 runs 16 residues. V shed 0 bases, J shed 0 bases, and the junction held 4 bases outside the gene matches. The CDR3 nucleotides are TGTGCCAGCAGCTTGGGGCCAGGGGGTAGCACAGATACGCAGTATTTT. Translation gives CASSLGPGGSTDTQYF. The complete variable domain, with remaining parts taken from reference TRBV5-5 and TRBJ2-3, reads DAGVTQSPTHLIKTRGQQVTLRCSPISGHKSVSWYQQVLGQGPQFIFQYYEKEERGRGNFPDRFSARQFPNYSSELNVNALLLGDSALYLCASSLGPGGSTDTQYFGPGTRLTVL.

This chain links TRBV20-1 with TRBJ2-3; D remains unclear. The length of the CDR3 is 14 residues. Trimming stripped 3 bases from V and 2 bases from J, with 12 bases between. Per the germline V gene, CDR1 is DFQATT and CDR2 is SNEGSKA (reference sequence). CDR3 sequence (DNA): TGCAGTGCTAGGTGGCGGACCCTCACAGATACGCAGTATTTT. It is translated as CSARWRTLTDTQYF.

This clonotype has only a few counts. This CDR3 is CASSLALPGVETQYF. DNA of the CDR3: TGTGCCAGCAGCTTAGCTCTTCCGGGGGTGGAGACCCAGTACTTC. V is TRBV7-2 and J is TRBJ2-5; possibly TRBD2 for D (6 bases). Trimming removed 0 bases at V and 5 bases at J, with 13 bases between. This CDR3 has 15 residues. The germline CDR1 and CDR2 sequences are SGHTA and FQGNSA.

The chain is built from TRBV27 and TRBJ2-5; 9 bases align to TRBD2. The germline V gene has CDR1 MNHEY and CDR2 SMNVEV (reference sequence). The CDR3 length is 14 residues. Trimming took 5 bases from V and 11 from J; bases not matched to a gene: 12. The CDR3 reads CASSTISGRREQYF. CDR3 nucleotide sequence: TGTGCCAGCAGTACGATTAGCGGGAGACGAGAGCAGTACTTC.

Turning to this clonotype: A single base separates this from a much larger clone, so it may be a read error. The chain employs TRBV6-5 and TRBJ2-7; D unresolved. The V gene's germline CDR1 is MNHEY and CDR2 SVGAGI. This CDR3 spans 13 amino acids. CDR3 loop: CASSDSADNEQYF. CDR3 DNA sequence: TGTGCCAGCAGTGACTCGGCCGACAACGAGCAGTACTTC.

The chain recombines TRBV28 with TRBJ1-2, with 10 bases fitting TRBD1. The CDR3 length is 14 residues. After removal of 5 bases from V and 5 bases from J, the junction contained 5 bases not matched to a gene. The germline gives CDR1 MDHEN, CDR2 SYDVKM. CDR3 in DNA: TGTGCCAGCAGTGACAGGGGGCGAAGTTATGGCTACACCTTC. This codes for CASSDRGRSYGYTF.

This clonotype occurred a few times. The V gene is TRBV24-1, the J gene TRBJ2-2, with a weak D call TRBD2 (6 bases). Germline CDR1 is KGHDR and CDR2 is SFDVKD. The V end was cut by 9 bases, the J end by 0 bases, with 10 bases between. This CDR3 region has 14 residues. The CDR3 nucleotides read TGTGCCACCGGAGGAGGGGCGAACACCGGGGAGCTGTTTTTT. It is translated as CATGGGANTGELFF.

This clonotype was observed a few times. The chain recombines TRBV10-3 with TRBJ1-1; 7 bases are a match to TRBD1. The V gene end was trimmed by 10 bases and the J gene end by 4 bases; junction bases not matched to a gene: 12. This CDR3 region has 14 residues. Germline V gives CDR1 ENHRY, CDR2 SYGVKD. CDR3 sequence reads: CATTKQGMVTEAFF. The CDR3 DNA is TGTGCCACCACAAAACAGGGGATGGTCACTGAAGCTTTCTTT.

The chain has TRBV6-1 and TRBJ1-1; 9 nucleotides agree with TRBD1. Germline CDR1 reads MNHNS; CDR2 reads SASEGT. The CDR3 covers 16 residues. The V gene end was trimmed by 3 bases and the J gene end by 6 bases; junction bases not matched to a gene: 11. The DNA for the CDR3 is TGTGCCAGCAGTGATCCCTCGGGACAGGGCCGGCCTGAAGCTTTCTTT. It encodes CASSDPSGQGRPEAFF.

The chain uses TRBV7-2 and TRBJ2-7, with a possible D match to TRBD1 (5 bases). Germline CDR1 is SGHTA and CDR2 is FQGNSA. The CDR3 extends over 15 amino acids. V was trimmed by 3 bases and J by 4 bases, leaving 16 bases between them. The CDR3 loop is CASSLGQQTRYEQYF. The CDR3 DNA sequence: TGTGCCAGCAGCTTGGGGCAGCAGACACGATACGAGCAGTACTTC.